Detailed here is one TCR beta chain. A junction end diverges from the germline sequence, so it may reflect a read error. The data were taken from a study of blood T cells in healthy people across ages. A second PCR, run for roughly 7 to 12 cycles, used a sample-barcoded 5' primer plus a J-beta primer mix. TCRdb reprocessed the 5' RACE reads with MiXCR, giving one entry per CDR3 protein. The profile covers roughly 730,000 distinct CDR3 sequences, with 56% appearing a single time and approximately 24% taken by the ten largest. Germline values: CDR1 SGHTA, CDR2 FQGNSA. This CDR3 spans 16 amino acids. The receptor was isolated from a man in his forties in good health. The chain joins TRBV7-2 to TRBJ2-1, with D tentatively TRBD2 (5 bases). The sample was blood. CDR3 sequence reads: CAGSLATGGSYNEQFF. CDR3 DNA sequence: TGCGCCGGCAGCTTAGCGACTGGAGGCTCCTACAATGAGCAGTTCTTC.